This T cell receptor (beta chain) stems from a study of low-dose radiotherapy and immunotherapy resistance in tumors. The wider study: Every 2 weeks, cohort 1 got 0.5 Gy, reaching 6.5 Gy to the planning target volume. One day before radiation and immunotherapy, intravenous cyclophosphamide 200 mg/m2 was administered, with this repeated every two weeks.

Priming of first-strand cDNA relied on TRAV- and TRBV-specific primers (covering alpha and beta chains). TCR amplification used 20 to 25 PCR cycles, a constant-region primer and a V-primer adapter. TCRdb processed the reads anew with MiXCR; each CDR3 protein has one entry. The data show under 70,000 distinct CDR3 sequences, about 23% seen once. CDR3 length equals 21 residues. V trimming: 4 bases; J trimming: 5 bases; junction bases outside the gene matches: 27. The time point denotes: before trial treatment. Low-dose radiotherapy and low-dose cyclophosphamide, together with aspirin, ipilimumab and nivolumab, were given to donors.

The material sequenced was PBMCs, taken before treatment. The clonotype comes from a male donor with prostate cancer. The genes are TRBV23-1 and TRBJ2-7; 9 positions agree with TRBD2. TRBV23-1 is known as an ORF, though its function is uncertain. In DNA form, the CDR3 reads TGCGCCAGCAGTCCACAACTTGGTGGTAGCGGGAGTTCCTCCTATACAAACGAGCAGTACTTC. Translating gives CASSPQLGGSGSSSYTNEQYF.